This TCR beta chain was observed in a study of technical replicates of blood from a few donors. The CDR3 length is 13 residues. Germline V gene sequence: CDR1 GTSNPN, CDR2 SVGIG (reference sequence). The V end lost 5 bases, the J end lost 3 bases, and 10 bases lay between the germline ends. Repertoires were generated with immunoSEQ multiplex PCR, while TCRdb's copy carries only in-frame clones and drops some. The top ten hold over 0.15% of the sample, which has around 84,000 clones, approximately 97% seen once. The rearrangement joins TRBV30 to TRBJ1-4; a possible D gene is TRBD1 (6 bases). Sequencing input: T cells isolated from PBMCs. This sequence was found in a human donor in good health. CDR3 residues: CAWQGIANEKLFF. CDR3 sequence (DNA): TGTGCCTGGCAGGGGATCGCTAATGAAAAACTGTTTTTT.